This T cell receptor (beta chain) originates from a study of regulatory T cells in long-lasting Graves disease. Overall study context: Positive TSH receptor antibodies alongside over 5 years of antithyroid drugs were what marked Graves' disease as persistent.

Concerning this clonotype: The target antigen is unknown. Just one base apart from a much larger clone, this may be a read error.

Specified time point: persistent/refractory GD, antithyroid drugs over 5 years with positive TRAb. From PBMCs, RNA was extracted and then used to make the TCR library. Peripheral blood, around 9.7 milliliters per patient, was collected in EDTA tubes. The authors built TCR beta libraries using iRepertoire HTBI primers and Arm-PCR of CDR3 regions. TCRdb called the multiplex PCR reads again in MiXCR, with one record for every CDR3 protein. The sample consists of 400,000 to 500,000 distinct CDR3 sequences, approximately 23% of them appearing once. General study findings and limits: Comparison showed that persistent patients shared more public clonotypes (under 3,000) than new patients (about 970). Study was limited to peripheral blood, excluding thyroid tissue.

The receptor's source is a female donor with Graves disease. The specimen was peripheral blood mononuclear cells (PBMCs), collected when the disease was refractory, from a patient treated with antithyroid drugs.

The DNA for the CDR3 is TGTGCCAGCCAGCCGGGACTAGGGGGAGGGCCCCACGAGCAGTACTTC. It encodes CASQPGLGGGPHEQYF. J is TRBJ2-7 and V is TRBV28, with 8 bases aligning to TRBD2. The CDR3 is made up of 16 amino acids. From germline, CDR1 is MDHEN and CDR2 SYDVKM. V lost 8 bases to trimming and J lost 5 bases; unmatched junction nucleotides: 17.